This T cell receptor (beta chain) appears in the sequencing data of a study of CD8 T cells in ankylosing spondylitis. The CDR3 is 14 amino acids. CDR1 and CDR2 from the germline V gene are SGHTA and FQGNSA. Trimming removed 1 base from V and 5 bases from J, with 10 bases in between. The study's findings and limits: Ankylosing spondylitis blood seemed to carry a telltale TCR beta motif made of seven or eight highly homologous variants. Reportedly, significant enrichment of disease-linked clones occurred in matched ankylosing spondylitis synovial fluid.

This clonotype was seen repeatedly, ten times or more. Its specificity is unknown. In TCRdb, the 5' RACE reads were re-called with MiXCR into one record per CDR3 protein. The profile shows 150,000 to 200,000 distinct CDR3 sequences, 11% of them singletons. The material sequenced was blood, either unsorted or a sorted T cell fraction (not recorded which). The V gene is TRBV7-2, the J gene TRBJ2-3; D unclear. The source of this sequence is a male donor with ankylosing spondylitis or in good health (not recorded which). The CDR3 reads CASSLGLDIDTQYF. The CDR3 DNA reads TGTGCCAGCAGCTTAGGGCTAGATATAGATACGCAGTATTTT.